These 24 T cell receptor beta chains originate from one sample sequenced in a study of human T cells and chemical hapten exposure. From the RACE reads, TCRdb called clonotypes with MiXCR, one entry per CDR3 protein. Found here are 140,000 or so distinct CDR3 sequences, 12% of them singletons; the top ten hold about 1.3%. Stated time point: patch test 2, 6 weeks after DPC sensitization. Treatment reported: therapeutic diphenylcyclopropenone sensitization with weekly scalp DPC. Sequenced material: whole blood, taken in connection with sensitization to the hapten diphenylcyclopropenone (DPC). Receptors were obtained from a woman between 50 and 59 years old with alopecia areata. Some clones in this sample may be carry-over from other donors' samples.

This clonotype was observed a few times. At one of its ends the junction is not consistent with the germline gene, which may arise from a read error. The genes are TRBV7-7 and TRBJ2-5; D possibly corresponds to TRBD1 (6 bases). The CDR3 has 14 amino acids. Germline V gene lookup returns CDR1 SSHAT and CDR2 FNYEAQ (reference sequence). The CDR3 loop reads CASSLGTGRETQYF. As DNA, the CDR3 is TGTGCTAGCAGCTTAGGTACAGGGCGGGAGACCCAGTACTTC.

This clonotype has a count of ten or more. V gene TRBV20-1 combines with J gene TRBJ2-5; 10 nucleotides align to TRBD1. Per the germline V gene, CDR1 is DFQATT and CDR2 is SNEGSKA (reference sequence). J lost 4 bases, V lost 4 bases, and 24 bases had no gene match. CDR3 length: 20 residues. This CDR3 reads CSAMGQGTGLPPFRRETQYF. As DNA, the CDR3 is TGCAGTGCTATGGGACAGGGGACCGGACTACCCCCGTTCCGGCGAGAGACCCAGTACTTC.

Only a few counts were recorded for this clonotype. J is TRBJ2-1 and V is TRBV5-1, with TRBD2 matching 7 bases. This CDR3 comprises 14 residues. The junction had 3 bases not matched to a gene; V was cut back by 3 bases and J by 3 bases. Germline V lookup: CDR1 SGHRS, CDR2 YFSETQ. CDR3 region: CASSSGLNYNEQFF. The CDR3 nucleotides are TGCGCCAGCAGCTCGGGACTAAACTACAATGAGCAGTTCTTC.

This clonotype was recorded a few times. CDR3 in DNA: TGTGCCAGTAGTATAGGGGGACTGTTACCCTACGAGCAGTACTTC. Translation gives CASSIGGLLPYEQYF. The chain combines TRBV19 with TRBJ2-7, with TRBD2 as a possible D gene (6 bases). Trimming stripped 1 base from V and 2 bases from J, with 12 bases between. Germline CDR1 is LNHDA and CDR2 is SQIVND (reference sequence). CDR3 length: 15 residues.

This sequence joins TRBV5-1 and TRBJ2-1; 12 bases agree with TRBD2. V lost 4 bases to trimming and J lost 4 bases; unmatched junction nucleotides: 9. This CDR3 has 17 amino acids. From germline, CDR1 is SGHRS and CDR2 YFSETQ. This chain's CDR3 is CASSPRTSGTKYNEQFF. For the CDR3, the DNA is TGCGCCAGCAGCCCAAGGACTAGCGGGACCAAATACAATGAGCAGTTCTTC.

This clonotype was seen a few times. This chain links TRBV7-2 with TRBJ2-3; possibly TRBD1 for D (5 bases). V shed 2 bases and J shed 8 bases, with 8 bases lying between them. This CDR3 is built from 12 residues. Germline CDR1 is SGHTA and CDR2 is FQGNSA. The CDR3, as DNA: TGTGCCAGCAGCTTATATAGGGGTACGCAGTATTTT. It yields the protein CASSLYRGTQYF. Together with reference TRBV7-2 and TRBJ2-3, the CDR3 gives the full variable domain: GAGVSQSPSNKVTEKGKDVELRCDPISGHTALYWYRQSLGQGLEFLIYFQGNSAPDKSGLPSDRFSAERTGGSVSTLTIQRTQQEDSAVYLCASSLYRGTQYFGPGTRLTVL.

There are many counts of this clonotype. CDR3: CASSLNRGLPYF. CDR3 DNA: TGTGCCAGCAGTTTGAACAGGGGGCTGCCGTACTTC. The chain has TRBV28 and TRBJ2-4; 9 bases agree with TRBD1. Trimming removed 3 bases from V and 15 bases from J; junction bases left unmatched: 6. The CDR3 is 12 amino acids. From germline, CDR1 is MDHEN and CDR2 SYDVKM.

A few counts support this clonotype. The V gene is TRBV30, the J gene TRBJ1-6; D gene uncertain. Trimming cost V 3 bases and J 7 bases, with 13 bases left between them. Germline assignment: CDR1 GTSNPN and CDR2 SVGIG (reference sequence). This CDR3 spans 14 amino acids. The CDR3 spells CAWREKQSNSPLHF. In DNA, the CDR3 is TGTGCCTGGAGGGAGAAACAGTCAAATTCACCCCTCCACTTT. Based on the CDR3 plus reference TRBV30 and TRBJ1-6, the full variable domain is SQTIHQWPATLVQPVGSPLSLECTVEGTSNPNLYWYRQAAGRGLQLLFYSVGIGQISSEVPQNLSASRPQDRQFILSSKKLLLSDSGFYLCAWREKQSNSPLHFGNGTRLTVT.

This clonotype was counted between two and nine times. This rearrangement joins TRBV14 to TRBJ2-3; D gene unclear. This CDR3 contains 13 residues. The V end was cut by 4 bases, the J end by 6 bases, with 11 bases between. CDR1 and CDR2 from the germline V gene are SGHDN and FVKESK. CDR3 in DNA: TGTGCCAGCAGCCGCCAAACGCGGGATACGCAGTATTTT. Amino acid sequence: CASSRQTRDTQYF. The whole variable domain, filled in from reference TRBV14 and TRBJ2-3, reads EAGVTQFPSHSVIEKGQTVTLRCDPISGHDNLYWYRRVMGKEIKFLLHFVKESKQDESGMPNNRFLAERTGGTYSTLKVQPAELEDSGVYFCASSRQTRDTQYFGPGTRLTVL.

This clonotype appeared many times. The chain recombines TRBV28 with TRBJ2-5, with a weak D call TRBD2 (6 bases). The CDR3 has 14 amino acids. V lost 2 bases and J 4 bases, leaving 11 bases between the germline ends. The germline CDR1 and CDR2 sequences are MDHEN and SYDVKM. The CDR3 DNA reads as TGTGCCAGCAGTTTAAGGAGGGGAGGAGAGACCCAGTACTTC. Residues: CASSLRRGGETQYF.

This clonotype was seen only a few times. The rearrangement links TRBV5-6 to TRBJ2-1; TRBD2 might be the D (6 bases). The CDR3 is 13 residues long. Germline CDR1 SGHDT, CDR2 YYEEEE. The germline V and J ends were trimmed by 9 bases and 2 bases, with 12 bases remaining between them. CDR3 in DNA: TGTGCCACCACTGGGAGGCCCTACAATGAGCAGTTCTTC. Encoded protein: CATTGRPYNEQFF.

This clonotype was picked up a small number of times. The rearrangement uses TRBV27 and TRBJ1-1; no clear D. Trimming stripped 1 base from V and 8 bases from J, with 8 bases between. The V gene's germline CDR1 is MNHEY and CDR2 SMNVEV (reference sequence). There are 12 residues in the CDR3. CDR3 amino acids: CASSLFGREAFF. The CDR3 DNA sequence: TGTGCCAGCAGTTTATTTGGACGGGAAGCTTTCTTT.

This clonotype was detected ten times or more. V usage is TRBV5-6 and J usage is TRBJ2-3; D is undetermined. This CDR3 has 12 residues. The V end lost 1 base, the J end lost 2 bases, and 2 bases lay between the germline ends. Germline CDR1 reads SGHDT; CDR2 reads YYEEEE. The CDR3 region is CASSLFTDTQYF. The CDR3 DNA sequence: TGTGCCAGCAGCTTGTTCACAGATACGCAGTATTTT.

Remarks on this clonotype: A much larger clone is a single base away; this may be a read error. J is TRBJ2-7 and V is TRBV27; D is perhaps TRBD2 (5 bases). Germline V lookup: CDR1 MNHEY, CDR2 SMNVEV (reference sequence). The CDR3 extends over 15 amino acids. The DNA for the CDR3 is TGTCCCAGCAGTTTCCGCGGGCGTCCCCCCTACGAGCAGTACTTC. This codes for CPSSFRGRPPYEQYF.

This clonotype came up a few times. The chain is built from TRBV18 and TRBJ1-1; D unresolved. The CDR3 runs to 13 residues. Trimming cost V 3 bases and J 5 bases, with 10 bases left between them. From germline, CDR1 is KGHSH and CDR2 LQKENI. Written as DNA, the CDR3 is TGTGCCAGCTCACCTCAAAAGCAGACTGAAGCTTTCTTT. It encodes CASSPQKQTEAFF.

V is TRBV24-1 and J is TRBJ2-5, with 8 nucleotides matching TRBD2. CDR3 length: 14 residues. The V gene's germline CDR1 is KGHDR and CDR2 SFDVKD. V lost 7 bases and J lost 3; bases outside the gene matches: 6. The CDR3 loop reads CATSPSGSEETQYF. Written as DNA, the CDR3 is TGTGCCACCAGCCCGAGCGGGAGTGAAGAGACCCAGTACTTC.

This clonotype has ten or more counts. The chain joins TRBV15 to TRBJ2-2, with 10 bases lining up with TRBD2. CDR3 length equals 18 residues. Per germline, CDR1 LNHNV and CDR2 YYDKDF (reference sequence). Trimming at V came to 0 bases and at J to 4 bases, leaving 8 bases not matched to a gene. CDR3 region: CATSRDKREGRSTGELFF. DNA of the CDR3: TGTGCCACCAGCAGAGATAAGCGGGAGGGCCGAAGCACCGGGGAGCTGTTTTTT.

Ten or more counts support this clonotype. This rearrangement joins TRBV30 to TRBJ2-1; D perhaps matches TRBD1 (6 bases). The CDR3 contains 14 residues. Per the germline V gene, CDR1 is GTSNPN and CDR2 is SVGIG (reference sequence). V was shortened by 3 bases and J by 7 bases, with 16 bases between the two germline ends. This CDR3 is CAWRGGRGINEQFF. In nucleotides, the CDR3 is TGTGCCTGGAGAGGGGGAAGGGGAATTAATGAGCAGTTCTTC.

This clonotype has more than one count but fewer than ten. The rearrangement uses TRBV27 and TRBJ2-2; D is possibly TRBD2 (6 bases). Germline loops: CDR1 MNHEY, CDR2 SMNVEV (reference sequence). Trimming cost V 7 bases and J 5 bases, with 17 bases left between them. There are 15 residues in the CDR3. The CDR3 bases are TGTGCCAGCAAATTCCGCGGGGTGGGGACCGGGGAGCTGTTTTTT. It yields the protein CASKFRGVGTGELFF.

The rearrangement links TRBV13 to TRBJ1-1, with 10 bases lining up with TRBD1. This CDR3 is 17 amino acids long. Trimming removed 3 bases from V and 0 bases from J; junction bases left unmatched: 7. CDR1 and CDR2 from the germline V gene are PRHDT and FYEKMQ (reference sequence). The CDR3: CASSFYRDRGMNTEAFF. CDR3 nucleotides: TGTGCCAGCAGCTTCTACCGGGACAGGGGCATGAACACTGAAGCTTTCTTT.

The gene calls are TRBV12-3 or TRBV12-4 and TRBJ2-2; no firm D call. The V end lost 1 base, the J end lost 7 bases, and 4 bases lay between the germline ends. The CDR3 runs 12 residues. CDR3 DNA: TGTGCCAGCAGTTTAGTGAACGGGGAGCTGTTTTTT. Its protein is CASSLVNGELFF.

This clonotype was counted many times. This rearrangement joins TRBV14 to TRBJ1-1; 8 positions match TRBD1. The CDR3 is made up of 15 amino acids. The V gene's germline CDR1 is SGHDN and CDR2 FVKESK. J was trimmed by 0 bases and V by 3 bases; bases with no gene match: 3. This chain's CDR3 is CASSHRQGMNTEAFF. The DNA of the CDR3 is TGTGCCAGCAGCCACCGACAGGGGATGAACACTGAAGCTTTCTTT.

Written as DNA, the CDR3 is TGTGCCAGCAGTTGGACAGGGAATGAGCAGTTCTTC. Encoded protein: CASSWTGNEQFF. This rearrangement joins TRBV6-5 to TRBJ2-1, with 8 nucleotides matching TRBD1. The CDR3 length is 12 residues. Germline V gives CDR1 MNHEY, CDR2 SVGAGI. J gave up 7 bases and V 4 bases, and 0 bases lay outside the gene matches.

This clonotype was seen a handful of times. CDR3 in DNA: TGTGCCATCAGTGAGTCGGGCCCTAACGGAGAGCAGTTCTTC. Protein product: CAISESGPNGEQFF. This sequence joins TRBV10-3 and TRBJ2-1; D ambiguous. The length of the CDR3 is 14 residues. Germline V gene sequence: CDR1 ENHRY, CDR2 SYGVKD. The V end was cut by 0 bases, the J end by 10 bases, with 13 bases between.